The present TCR beta chain was sequenced within a study of T cell responses to AZD1222 COVID-19 vaccine. Germline V gene sequence: CDR1 MNHEY, CDR2 SVGAGI. The CDR3 is made up of 14 amino acids. V gave up 4 bases and J gave up 5 bases, with 14 bases separating them. Clones were sequenced by immunoSEQ multiplex PCR, and TCRdb holds only the in-frame ones, with some missing. The sample lists under 200,000 clones; roughly nine tenths were seen once. Sequencing used peripheral blood, obtained on day 0 of AZD1222 vaccination. The source is an adult in good health. The chain combines TRBV6-5 with TRBJ1-1; D is unclear. The CDR3 bases are TGTGCCAGCAGTTGGCGGACGGGAGGGACTGAAGCTTTCTTT. Translating it yields CASSWRTGGTEAFF.